The 15 T cell receptor beta chains presented below share a single source sample, sequenced in a study of long-term antiretroviral therapy in people with HIV. The immunoSEQ assay was v3.0, run at survey level. Clones were sequenced by immunoSEQ multiplex PCR, and TCRdb holds only the in-frame ones, with some missing. Counted here are 35,000 or so clones, 60% to 85% occurring once; the ten biggest clones make up around 7.5%. The sequenced sample was unsorted PBMCs, obtained 2 years after starting antiretroviral therapy. All receptors come from a woman aged 45-65 years with HIV.

The chain has TRBV5-1 and TRBJ1-2, with D perhaps TRBD1 (5 bases). The germline V and J ends were trimmed by 6 bases and 3 bases, with 15 bases remaining between them. CDR3 length: 14 residues. CDR1 and CDR2 from the germline V gene are SGHRS and YFSETQ. CDR3 in amino acids: CASNEQGADYGYTF. The CDR3 DNA is TGCGCCAGCAATGAGCAGGGCGCGGACTATGGCTACACCTTC. Full variable domain (missing parts from reference TRBV5-1 and TRBJ1-2): KAGVTQTPRYLIKTRGQQVTLSCSPISGHRSVSWYQQTPGQGLQFLFEYFSETQRNKGNFPGRFSGRQFSNSRSEMNVSTLELGDSALYLCASNEQGADYGYTFGSGTRLTVV.

The chain uses TRBV9 and TRBJ2-1; D not certain. Trimming pared 0 bases from V and 3 bases from J, leaving 4 bases between. The germline gives CDR1 SGDLS, CDR2 YYNGEE. The CDR3 loop spans 13 amino acids. This CDR3 is CASSVDSYNEQFF. CDR3 in DNA: TGTGCCAGCAGCGTAGATAGCTACAATGAGCAGTTCTTC.

The gene calls are TRBV27 and TRBJ2-2, with 10 nucleotides matching TRBD2. Germline V gene lookup returns CDR1 MNHEY and CDR2 SMNVEV (reference sequence). V gave up 9 bases and J gave up 5 bases; unmatched junction bases: 6. The CDR3 length is 14 residues. The CDR3 DNA is TGTGCCAGTAAAAGCGGGGGGGAAACCGGGGAGCTGTTTTTT. Its protein is CASKSGGETGELFF.

The rearrangement joins TRBV7-9 to TRBJ2-1; 7 bases fit TRBD1. The CDR3 is 18 residues long. Trimming cost V 4 bases and J 0 bases; bases outside gene matches: 12. The germline V gene encodes CDR1 SEHNR and CDR2 FQNEAQ (reference sequence). CDR3 bases: TGTGCCAGCAGCTCCTCAATCCCACAGGGGAGCTCCTACAATGAGCAGTTCTTC. The encoded protein is CASSSSIPQGSSYNEQFF.

The rearrangement links TRBV11-2 to TRBJ1-2, with D perhaps TRBD1 (5 bases). V lost 1 base to trimming and J lost 2 bases, with 5 bases between them. From germline, CDR1 is SGHAT and CDR2 FQNNGV. CDR3 length: 13 residues. CDR3 bases: TGTGCCAGCAGCTTAGCAGGGAACTATGGCTACACCTTC. This translates into CASSLAGNYGYTF. Using reference TRBV11-2 and TRBJ1-2 for the parts outside the CDR3, the full variable domain is EAGVAQSPRYKIIEKRQSVAFWCNPISGHATLYWYQQILGQGPKLLIQFQNNGVVDDSQLPKDRFSAERLKGVDSTLKIQPAKLEDSAVYLCASSLAGNYGYTFGSGTRLTVV.

The rearrangement links TRBV5-5 to TRBJ1-6, with 11 bases that match TRBD1. V dropped 4 bases and J dropped 3; count of bases not matched to a gene: 9. The CDR3 runs 18 residues. Germline V lookup: CDR1 SGHKS, CDR2 YYEKEE (reference sequence). CDR3 region: CASSVRDRGLVYNSPLHF. The CDR3 bases are TGTGCCAGCAGCGTTCGGGACAGGGGGTTGGTCTATAATTCACCCCTCCACTTT.

V is TRBV6-1 and J is TRBJ2-5, with D tentatively TRBD2 (6 bases). Trimming shortened V by 4 bases and J by 4 bases, and 13 bases separated the two germline ends. CDR3 size: 14 residues. The V gene's germline CDR1 is MNHNS and CDR2 SASEGT. The CDR3 DNA sequence: TGTGCCAGCAGTGCCCTCGTGGGGGGAGAGACCCAGTACTTC. Translating gives CASSALVGGETQYF.

The chain carries TRBV27 and TRBJ1-4; 7 bases line up with TRBD1. This CDR3 has 16 amino acids. Trimming removed 1 base from V and 0 bases from J; junction bases left unmatched: 2. Germline V gives CDR1 MNHEY, CDR2 SMNVEV (reference sequence). As DNA, the CDR3 is TGTGCCAGCAGTTTATTAGGGGGCACAACTAATGAAAAACTGTTTTTT. Translated, it gives CASSLLGGTTNEKLFF.

J is TRBJ2-7 and V is TRBV19; D gene uncertain. The CDR3 has 13 residues. Germline assignment: CDR1 LNHDA and CDR2 SQIVND (reference sequence). Between the trimmed V and J ends, which lost 1 base and 7 bases, there was a span of 11 bases. The CDR3 loop is CASSIGGVREQYF. As DNA, the CDR3 is TGTGCCAGTAGTATAGGTGGGGTCCGGGAGCAGTACTTC.

V usage is TRBV5-1 and J usage is TRBJ2-7, with TRBD1 identical over 11 bases. The germline gives CDR1 SGHRS, CDR2 YFSETQ. J lost 1 base, V lost 3 bases, and 3 bases had no gene match. The CDR3 length is 15 residues. This CDR3 reads CASSSDRGPSYEQYV. In nucleotides, the CDR3 is TGCGCCAGCAGCTCGGACAGGGGGCCTTCCTACGAGCAGTACGTC.

The rearrangement uses TRBV2 and TRBJ1-1, with TRBD1 matching 8 bases. This CDR3 contains 14 residues. V was pared by 4 bases and J by 4 bases, with 5 bases of the junction left unmatched. The germline CDR1 and CDR2 sequences are SNHLY and FYNNEI. The CDR3 protein is CASSAGGGGTEAFF. The CDR3 coding sequence is TGTGCCAGCAGTGCAGGGGGCGGTGGCACTGAAGCTTTCTTT.

This clone was found once. The chain recombines TRBV7-2 with TRBJ2-5; TRBD2 is a possible D gene (5 bases). Germline assignment: CDR1 SGHTA and CDR2 FQGNSA. V dropped 4 bases and J dropped 0 bases, with 12 bases sitting between them. The CDR3 covers 15 residues. The CDR3: CASSSQRSYQETQYF. In DNA, the CDR3 is TGTGCCAGCAGCTCACAGCGGAGCTACCAAGAGACCCAGTACTTC.

CDR3 residues: CASSLLAANTGELFF. The CDR3 bases are TGTGCCAGCAGCTTGCTAGCGGCGAACACCGGGGAGCTGTTTTTT. This chain connects TRBV7-3 to TRBJ2-2, with 7 nucleotides matching TRBD2. The CDR3 is 15 residues long. V was clipped by 3 bases and J by 0 bases; unmatched bases: 1. From germline, CDR1 is SGHTA and CDR2 FQGTGA.

A single count supports this clone. The CDR3: CATSRQGGKNTEAFF. For the CDR3, the DNA is TGTGCCACCAGCAGACAGGGGGGAAAAAACACTGAAGCTTTCTTT. This chain links TRBV15 with TRBJ1-1, with 7 positions matching TRBD1. Germline trimming cut 2 bases from V and 2 bases from J; bases unmatched to any gene: 5. This CDR3 has 15 residues. CDR1 and CDR2 (germline): LNHNV, YYDKDF (reference sequence).

The chain recombines TRBV6-1 with TRBJ2-7; possibly TRBD1 for D (5 bases). The length of the CDR3 is 10 residues. V lost 8 bases to trimming and J lost 4 bases, with 6 bases between them. In germline, CDR1 is MNHNS, CDR2 SASEGT. CDR3 protein: CASQGYEQYF. CDR3 nucleotides: TGTGCCAGCCAGGGTTACGAGCAGTACTTC.